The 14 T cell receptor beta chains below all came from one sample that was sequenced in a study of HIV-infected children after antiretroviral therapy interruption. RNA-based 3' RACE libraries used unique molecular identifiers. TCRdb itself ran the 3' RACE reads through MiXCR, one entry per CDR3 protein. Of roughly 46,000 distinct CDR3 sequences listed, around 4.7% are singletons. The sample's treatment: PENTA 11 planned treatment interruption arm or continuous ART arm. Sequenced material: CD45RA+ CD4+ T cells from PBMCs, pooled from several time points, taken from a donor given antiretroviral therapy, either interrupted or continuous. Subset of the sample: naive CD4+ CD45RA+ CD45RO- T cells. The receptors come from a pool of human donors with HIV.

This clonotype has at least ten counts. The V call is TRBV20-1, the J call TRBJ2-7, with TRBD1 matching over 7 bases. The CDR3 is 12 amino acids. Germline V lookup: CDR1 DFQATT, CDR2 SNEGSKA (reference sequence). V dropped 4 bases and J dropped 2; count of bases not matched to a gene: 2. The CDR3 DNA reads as TGCAGTGCTACGGGACAGACCTACGAGCAGTACTTC. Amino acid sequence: CSATGQTYEQYF.

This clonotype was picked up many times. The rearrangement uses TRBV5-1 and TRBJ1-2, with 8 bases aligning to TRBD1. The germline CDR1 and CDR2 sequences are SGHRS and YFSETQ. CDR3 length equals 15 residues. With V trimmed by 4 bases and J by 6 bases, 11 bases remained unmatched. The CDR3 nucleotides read TGCGCCAGCAGCATCGGACAGGGTGCTGACAATGGCTACACCTTC. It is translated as CASSIGQGADNGYTF.

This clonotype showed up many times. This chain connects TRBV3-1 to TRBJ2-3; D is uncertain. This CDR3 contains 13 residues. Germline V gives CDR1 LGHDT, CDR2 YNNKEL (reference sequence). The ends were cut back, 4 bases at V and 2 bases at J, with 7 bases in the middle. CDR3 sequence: CASSRLDTDTQYF. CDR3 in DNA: TGTGCCAGCAGCCGTCTAGACACAGATACGCAGTATTTT.

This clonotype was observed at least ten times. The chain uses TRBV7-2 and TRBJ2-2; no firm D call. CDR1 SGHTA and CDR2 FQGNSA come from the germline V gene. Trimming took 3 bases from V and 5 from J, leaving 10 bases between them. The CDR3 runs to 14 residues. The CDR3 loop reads CASSFLSNTGELFF. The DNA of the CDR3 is TGTGCCAGCAGCTTCCTCTCAAATACCGGGGAGCTGTTTTTT. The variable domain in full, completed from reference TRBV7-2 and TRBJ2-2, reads GAGVSQSPSNKVTEKGKDVELRCDPISGHTALYWYRQSLGQGLEFLIYFQGNSAPDKSGLPSDRFSAERTGGSVSTLTIQRTQQEDSAVYLCASSFLSNTGELFFGEGSRLTVL.

The CDR3 loop is CASSLQTGFGEQYF. The CDR3 coding sequence is TGTGCCAGCAGCCTGCAGACAGGCTTCGGCGAGCAGTACTTC. The genes are TRBV11-2 and TRBJ2-7, with D possibly TRBD1 on 6 matching bases. The V and J ends lost 5 bases and 6 bases respectively, with 17 bases between them. Germline values: CDR1 SGHAT, CDR2 FQNNGV. The CDR3 is 14 residues long.

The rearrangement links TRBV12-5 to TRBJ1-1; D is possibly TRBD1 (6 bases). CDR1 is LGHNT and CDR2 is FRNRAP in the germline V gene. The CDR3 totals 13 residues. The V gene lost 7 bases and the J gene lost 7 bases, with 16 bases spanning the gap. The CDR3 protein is CASVEGTPYEAFF. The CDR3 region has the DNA TGTGCTAGTGTCGAAGGGACACCCTATGAAGCTTTCTTT.

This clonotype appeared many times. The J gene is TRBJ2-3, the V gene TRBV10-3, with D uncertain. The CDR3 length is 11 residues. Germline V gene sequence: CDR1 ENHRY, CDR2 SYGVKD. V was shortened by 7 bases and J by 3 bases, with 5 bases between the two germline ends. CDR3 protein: CAIMQTDTQYF. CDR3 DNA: TGTGCCATCATGCAGACAGATACGCAGTATTTT.

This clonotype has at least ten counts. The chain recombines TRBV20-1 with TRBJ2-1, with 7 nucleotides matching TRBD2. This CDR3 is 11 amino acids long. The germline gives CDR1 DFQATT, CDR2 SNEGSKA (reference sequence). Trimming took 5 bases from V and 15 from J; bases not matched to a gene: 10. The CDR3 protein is CSAYRSGRSFF. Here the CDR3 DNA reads TGCAGTGCTTATCGTAGCGGGCGGTCGTTCTTC.

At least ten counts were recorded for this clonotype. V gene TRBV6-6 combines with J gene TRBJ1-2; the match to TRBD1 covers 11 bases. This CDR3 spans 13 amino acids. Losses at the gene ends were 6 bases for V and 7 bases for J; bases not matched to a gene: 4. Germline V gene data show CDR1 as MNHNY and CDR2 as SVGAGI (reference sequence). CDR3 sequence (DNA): TGTGCCAGCAGCTCGGACAGGGGGCCTGGCTACACCTTC. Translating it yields CASSSDRGPGYTF.

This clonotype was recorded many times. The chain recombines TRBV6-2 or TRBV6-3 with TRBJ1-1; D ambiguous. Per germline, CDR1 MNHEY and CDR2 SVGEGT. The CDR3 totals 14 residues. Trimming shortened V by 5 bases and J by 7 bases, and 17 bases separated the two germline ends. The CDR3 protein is CASSSAGARLEAFF. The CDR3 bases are TGTGCCAGCAGTAGTGCCGGCGCTCGCCTTGAAGCTTTCTTT.

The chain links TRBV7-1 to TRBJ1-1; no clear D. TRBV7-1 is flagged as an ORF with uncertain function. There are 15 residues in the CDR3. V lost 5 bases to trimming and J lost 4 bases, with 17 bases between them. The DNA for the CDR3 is TGTGCCAGCAGCGGCAGGTCCCGCCCTAGCACTGAAGCTTTCTTT. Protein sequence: CASSGRSRPSTEAFF.

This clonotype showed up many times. CDR3 protein: CASSITDRLYGYTF. The CDR3 DNA sequence: TGTGCCAGCAGCATTACGGACAGACTCTATGGCTACACCTTC. V and J are TRBV9 and TRBJ1-2, with a possible D match to TRBD1 (6 bases). The V gene lost 4 bases and the J gene lost 4 bases, with 14 bases spanning the gap. The CDR3 extends over 14 amino acids. Germline V gene lookup returns CDR1 SGDLS and CDR2 YYNGEE.

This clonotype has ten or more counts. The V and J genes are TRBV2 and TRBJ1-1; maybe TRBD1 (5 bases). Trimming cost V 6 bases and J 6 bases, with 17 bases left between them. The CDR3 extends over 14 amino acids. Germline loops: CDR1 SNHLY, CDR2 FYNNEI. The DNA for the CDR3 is TGTGCCAGCAGAAGAAGGGGCCCGTCTCCTGAAGCTTTCTTT. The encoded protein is CASRRRGPSPEAFF. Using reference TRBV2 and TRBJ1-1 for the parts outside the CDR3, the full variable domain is EPEVTQTPSHQVTQMGQEVILRCVPISNHLYFYWYRQILGQKVEFLVSFYNNEISEKSEIFDDQFSVERPDGSNFTLKIRSTKLEDSAMYFCASRRRGPSPEAFFGQGTRLTVV.

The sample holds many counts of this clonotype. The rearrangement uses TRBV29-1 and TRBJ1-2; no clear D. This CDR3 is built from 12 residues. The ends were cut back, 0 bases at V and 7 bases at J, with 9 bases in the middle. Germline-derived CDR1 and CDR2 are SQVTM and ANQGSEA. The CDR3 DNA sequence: TGCAGCGTTGAAGACCCTAGCTCTGGCTACACCTTC. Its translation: CSVEDPSSGYTF.